This paragraph covers one T cell receptor beta chain sequence. These data are taken from a study of blood T cell repertoires in COVID-19. Study-wide context: T cells, B-cell-depleted T cells, or PBMCs supplied cDNA or gDNA.

V lost 2 bases and J lost 10; bases outside the gene matches: 10. CDR1 SGHTA and CDR2 FQGNSA come from the germline V gene. This CDR3 has 15 amino acids. Libraries were prepared by immunoSEQ multiplex PCR; TCRdb keeps only in-frame clonotypes and omits some of them. The data hold about 240,000 clones, with roughly 80% observed a single time. Sequencing was carried out using peripheral blood. The rearrangement joins TRBV7-2 to TRBJ2-1, with 8 positions matching TRBD2. The source of this sequence is a woman between 18 and 29 years old with acute or convalescent COVID-19. CDR3 sequence reads: CASSLTSSGPREQFF. The CDR3 DNA is TGTGCCAGCAGCTTAACGTCTAGCGGGCCCCGAGAGCAGTTCTTC. Full variable domain (outside the CDR3, taken from reference TRBV7-2 and TRBJ2-1): GAGVSQSPSNKVTEKGKDVELRCDPISGHTALYWYRQSLGQGLEFLIYFQGNSAPDKSGLPSDRFSAERTGGSVSTLTIQRTQQEDSAVYLCASSLTSSGPREQFFGPGTRLTVL.